This T cell receptor beta chain was profiled in a study of blood T cell repertoires in COVID-19. The CDR3 is made up of 15 amino acids. Germline values: CDR1 SGHTA, CDR2 FQGNSA. Germline trimming cut 1 base from V and 2 bases from J; bases unmatched to any gene: 0. Under the authors' procedure: Estimation of nucleated cell counts was performed using reference gene primer amplification. TCRdb keeps only in-frame clones here, not all; method: immunoSEQ multiplex PCR. The D gene and trimming were derived from the DNA, and the V and J assignments and clone size from that table. The sample lists approximately 190,000 clones; roughly four fifths were seen once.

The V gene is TRBV7-2, the J gene TRBJ1-3; 9 nucleotides match TRBD1. The source is a middle-aged woman with acute or convalescent COVID-19. Sequenced material: peripheral blood. CDR3 nucleotide sequence: TGTGCCAGCAGCTTAGGGGACAGGGCTGGAAACACCATATATTTT. It encodes CASSLGDRAGNTIYF.